The 24 T cell receptor beta chains presented below share a single source sample, sequenced in a study of CD8+ T cells in alopecia areata. The authors extracted RNA and reverse transcribed it into cDNA as the sequencing template. Assay used: immunoSEQ multiplex PCR; TCRdb lists only in-frame clones, some missing. Of 110,000 to 150,000 clones in the sample, around 58% were seen once. Sequencing was performed on CD4+ T cells sorted from blood, taken at week 0. Receptors were obtained from a human donor with alopecia areata.

The V gene is TRBV11-2, the J gene TRBJ2-7; 7 bases are shared with TRBD1. This CDR3 region has 12 residues. With 1 base clipped from V and 7 bases from J, the junction kept 1 base outside the gene matches. CDR1 SGHAT and CDR2 FQNNGV come from the germline V gene. CDR3 loop: CASSLGQGEQYF. The CDR3 DNA is TGTGCCAGCAGCTTAGGACAGGGTGAGCAGTACTTC.

This clone was seen a few times. V and J are TRBV4-2 and TRBJ2-5; D gene ambiguous. Germline V gene sequence: CDR1 LGHNA, CDR2 YNFKEQ. The germline V and J ends were trimmed by 0 bases and 4 bases, with 12 bases remaining between them. This CDR3 is built from 15 residues. Here the CDR3 reads CASSQDRVTSETQYF. The CDR3 bases are TGTGCCAGCAGCCAAGATAGGGTTACCTCAGAGACCCAGTACTTC.

This chain connects TRBV30 to TRBJ2-5, with a weak D call TRBD1 (5 bases). Per the germline V gene, CDR1 is GTSNPN and CDR2 is SVGIG (reference sequence). This CDR3 has 14 amino acids. The V and J ends lost 0 bases and 6 bases respectively, with 14 bases between them. The CDR3 nucleotides are TGTGCCTGGAGTGTAGGTGTGGGGCGAAAGACCCAGTACTTC. It translates to CAWSVGVGRKTQYF.

V usage is TRBV15 and J usage is TRBJ2-6; D might be TRBD1 (5 bases). The germline V and J ends were trimmed by 0 bases and 10 bases, with 10 bases remaining between them. This CDR3 has 14 amino acids. Germline V CDR1 and CDR2: LNHNV, YYDKDF (reference sequence). The CDR3 coding sequence is TGTGCCACCAGCAGAGATCTGGGGCTTAACGTCCTGACTTTC. This sequence encodes CATSRDLGLNVLTF.

The rearrangement links TRBV27 to TRBJ1-1; D is ambiguous. This CDR3 has 13 amino acids. V was cut by 4 bases and J by 2 bases, with 8 bases left in between. Germline values: CDR1 MNHEY, CDR2 SMNVEV (reference sequence). The CDR3: CASSSDRNTEAFF. The CDR3 DNA reads TGTGCCAGCAGTTCGGACCGAAACACTGAAGCTTTCTTT.

This clone has just a few counts. V usage is TRBV15 and J usage is TRBJ2-6; 7 bases are a match to TRBD1. Germline V gene sequence: CDR1 LNHNV, CDR2 YYDKDF (reference sequence). V gave up 4 bases and J gave up 2 bases; unmatched junction bases: 2. This CDR3 has 15 residues. This chain's CDR3 is CATSKGTAGANVLTF. CDR3 nucleotide sequence: TGTGCCACCAGCAAAGGGACAGCTGGGGCCAACGTCCTGACTTTC.

Regarding this clone: The CDR3 does not end in the conserved phenylalanine or tryptophan, so this is likely a read error. It is unclear where the CDR3 begins or ends on the DNA, so no DNA is shown, and the CDR3 is as TCRdb lists it. The gene calls are TRBV5-1 and TRBJ1-4. In germline, CDR1 is SGHRS, CDR2 YFSETQ. The CDR3 length equals 13 residues, ends included. The CDR3 is CASSHWYTAGPVG.

CDR3 DNA sequence: TGCAGCGTGCTCCGCCTCAGGGGGATTAACTATGGCTACACCTTC. It specifies CSVLRLRGINYGYTF. The V gene is TRBV29-1, the J gene TRBJ1-2; 7 nucleotides agree with TRBD1. From germline, CDR1 is SQVTM and CDR2 ANQGSEA. V was clipped by 6 bases and J by 1 base; unmatched bases: 11. This CDR3 is built from 15 residues.

V and J are TRBV4-3 and TRBJ2-2, with 7 bases matching TRBD2. V shed 0 bases and J 2 bases; nucleotides not matched to a gene: 12. The germline gives CDR1 LGHNA, CDR2 YSLEER. The CDR3 runs 19 residues. CDR3 DNA: TGCGCCAGCAGCCAAGAAGGCTTGTGGGGGGGAGCAAACACCGGGGAGCTGTTTTTT. Encoded protein: CASSQEGLWGGANTGELFF.

The CDR3 DNA reads TGTGCCAGCAGCTTGCAACAGGGGACAGATACGCAGTATTTT. This encodes CASSLQQGTDTQYF. V gene TRBV5-4 combines with J gene TRBJ2-3; 7 positions agree with TRBD1. Trimming took 1 base from V and 3 from J; bases not matched to a gene: 2. CDR3 length: 14 amino acids. Germline CDR1 SGHNT, CDR2 YYREEE (reference sequence).

V gene TRBV30 combines with J gene TRBJ2-3; D is unresolved. CDR1 GTSNPN and CDR2 SVGIG come from the germline V gene (reference sequence). The CDR3 spans 13 residues. V shed 0 bases and J shed 4 bases, with 8 bases lying between them. Here the CDR3 DNA reads TGTGCCTGGAGTGTAAGGTCTTCAGATACGCAGTATTTT. Its translation is CAWSVRSSDTQYF.

This chain uses TRBV29-1 with TRBJ2-7, with D tentatively TRBD2 (5 bases). This CDR3 is 13 amino acids long. Trimming removed 0 bases at V and 7 bases at J, with 13 bases between. CDR1 and CDR2 from the germline V gene are SQVTM and ANQGSEA. For the CDR3, the DNA is TGCAGCGTTGAAGATCAGGAGGAAGGAGAGCAGTACTTC. As protein: CSVEDQEEGEQYF.

V is TRBV7-9 and J is TRBJ1-2, with 11 bases that match TRBD1. Trimming at V came to 5 bases and at J to 5 bases, leaving 4 bases not matched to a gene. CDR3 length: 14 amino acids. Germline V gene lookup returns CDR1 SEHNR and CDR2 FQNEAQ (reference sequence). CDR3 amino acids: CASSTGTGGYGYTF. As DNA, the CDR3 is TGTGCCAGCAGCACCGGGACAGGGGGATATGGCTACACCTTC. Looking up the rest from reference TRBV7-9 and TRBJ1-2 gives the full variable domain: DTGVSQNPRHKITKRGQNVTFRCDPISEHNRLYWYRQTLGQGPEFLTYFQNEAQLEKSRLLSDRFSAERPKGSFSTLEIQRTEQGDSAMYLCASSTGTGGYGYTFGSGTRLTVV.

This chain's CDR3 is CASSYNQQETQYF. CDR3 bases: TGTGCCAGCAGCTACAACCAACAAGAGACCCAGTACTTC. The rearrangement joins TRBV7-2 to TRBJ2-5; D gene uncertain. CDR3 length: 13 amino acids. Germline V lookup: CDR1 SGHTA, CDR2 FQGNSA. V was pared by 4 bases and J by 2 bases, with 8 bases between.

The chain couples TRBV9 to TRBJ2-2; 8 bases line up with TRBD2. The CDR3 covers 15 residues. The germline gives CDR1 SGDLS, CDR2 YYNGEE. The V segment lost 1 base and the J segment 4 bases; nucleotides outside the gene matches: 3. CDR3 sequence: CASSVRLAGTGELFF. The CDR3 DNA reads TGTGCCAGCAGCGTACGGCTAGCGGGCACCGGGGAGCTGTTTTTT.

The chain combines TRBV5-1 with TRBJ2-3; D may correspond to TRBD1 or TRBD2 (6 bases each). CDR1 is SGHRS, CDR2 YFSETQ, per germline. CDR3 length: 14 residues. V was clipped by 1 base and J by 4 bases, with 10 bases between them. CDR3: CASSLKGGPDTQYF. The CDR3 DNA follows: TGCGCCAGCAGCTTGAAAGGGGGGCCAGATACGCAGTATTTT. Drawing the rest from reference TRBV5-1 and TRBJ2-3, the complete variable domain is KAGVTQTPRYLIKTRGQQVTLSCSPISGHRSVSWYQQTPGQGLQFLFEYFSETQRNKGNFPGRFSGRQFSNSRSEMNVSTLELGDSALYLCASSLKGGPDTQYFGPGTRLTVL.

J is TRBJ2-1 and V is TRBV5-1, with 7 bases aligning to TRBD2. The germline V gene has CDR1 SGHRS and CDR2 YFSETQ. The CDR3 covers 13 residues. J gave up 6 bases and V 2 bases, and 2 bases lay outside the gene matches. CDR3 sequence reads: CASSFGGSNEQFF. For the CDR3, the DNA is TGCGCCAGCAGCTTCGGGGGGTCCAATGAGCAGTTCTTC.

The genes are TRBV15 and TRBJ2-7; D is perhaps TRBD1 (5 bases). V lost 0 bases, J lost 7 bases, and 10 bases lay in between. This CDR3 has 13 amino acids. Germline CDR1 and CDR2: LNHNV and YYDKDF (reference sequence). CDR3 amino acids: CATSREGLGEQYF. CDR3 in DNA: TGTGCCACCAGCAGAGAGGGGCTTGGTGAGCAGTACTTC. Combining the CDR3 with reference TRBV15 and TRBJ2-7 gives the whole variable domain DAMVIQNPRYQVTQFGKPVTLSCSQTLNHNVMYWYQQKSSQAPKLLFHYYDKDFNNEADTPDNFQSRRPNTSFCFLDIRSPGLGDTAMYLCATSREGLGEQYFGPGTRLTVT.

The chain combines TRBV30 with TRBJ2-7; D might be TRBD1 or TRBD2, each matching 6 bases. This CDR3 spans 13 amino acids. V shed 4 bases and J shed 2 bases, with 12 bases lying between them. Germline CDR1 is GTSNPN and CDR2 is SVGIG (reference sequence). The CDR3 region is CAWTWGAAYEQYF. The CDR3 DNA is TGTGCCTGGACGTGGGGGGCGGCCTACGAGCAGTACTTC.

V is TRBV10-3 and J is TRBJ2-3, with 7 bases lining up with TRBD1. The CDR3 loop spans 15 amino acids. Germline CDR1 and CDR2: ENHRY and SYGVKD. The V gene end was trimmed by 5 bases and the J gene end by 1 base; junction bases not matched to a gene: 6. CDR3 protein: CAISPTGDGTDTQYF. CDR3 DNA: TGTGCCATCAGTCCAACAGGGGATGGCACAGATACGCAGTATTTT.

In this sample, this clone turned up a few times. The chain carries TRBV5-1 and TRBJ2-7; D may be TRBD1 (6 bases). Looked up from germline, CDR1 is SGHRS and CDR2 is YFSETQ. With 2 bases removed from V and 2 bases from J, the gap between germline ends came to 11 bases. The CDR3 extends over 14 amino acids. Here the CDR3 reads CASSLVTGPYEQYF. The CDR3 bases are TGCGCCAGCAGCTTAGTGACAGGACCCTACGAGCAGTACTTC.

The chain uses TRBV29-1 and TRBJ1-4; TRBD1 is a possible D gene (5 bases). V was pared by 6 bases and J by 7 bases, with 12 bases between. Germline V lookup: CDR1 SQVTM, CDR2 ANQGSEA. CDR3 size: 12 residues. The CDR3: CSVPGRGEKLFF. The CDR3 nucleotides are TGCAGCGTCCCAGGGAGAGGTGAAAAACTGTTTTTT.

The rearrangement uses TRBV6-5 and TRBJ2-7; 7 nucleotides line up with TRBD1. Germline V lookup: CDR1 MNHEY, CDR2 SVGAGI. This CDR3 has 16 residues. The junction had 6 bases not matched to a gene; V was cut back by 0 bases and J by 1 base. The CDR3 nucleotides are TGTGCCAGCAGTTACTCCAGAGGCAGGGGGTCCTACGAGCAGTACTTC. It codes for CASSYSRGRGSYEQYF.

This chain joins TRBV6-5 and TRBJ2-5; no definite D call. Between the trimmed V and J ends, which lost 5 bases and 2 bases, there was a span of 12 bases. Germline V gives CDR1 MNHEY, CDR2 SVGAGI. The CDR3 extends over 14 amino acids. Here the CDR3 reads CASSLLGDQETQYF. CDR3 nucleotides: TGTGCCAGCAGTCTTCTAGGTGATCAAGAGACCCAGTACTTC.